This is a list of T cell receptor beta chains from one sample in a study of CD8 T cells in ankylosing spondylitis. TCRdb analysed the 5' RACE reads with MiXCR anew, one entry per CDR3 protein. The table lists 300,000 to 400,000 distinct CDR3 sequences, about 20% of them singletons. Material: blood, either unsorted or a sorted T cell fraction (not recorded which). The receptors were sampled from a male donor with ankylosing spondylitis or in good health (not recorded which). CDR3s include the opening cysteine and the closing phenylalanine or tryptophan. D genes are given only for firm matches. Not all rows give a size; the values are once, few, many and, for expanded clones, a class.

- TRBJ1-1 - TRBV20-1 CSADKEAGSTEAFF TGCAGTGCTGACAAGGAGGCAGGGAGCACTGAAGCTTTCTTT
few TRBJ2-7 - TRBV7-9 CASSGDNSYEQYF TGTGCCAGCAGCGGCGACAACTCCTACGAGCAGTACTTC
- TRBJ2-5 TRBD1 TRBV7-9 CASSGTEETQYF TGTGCCAGCAGCGGGACAGAAGAGACCCAGTACTTC
- TRBJ2-7 TRBD1 TRBV20-1 CSALDRTPYEQYF TGCAGTGCCTTGGACAGGACCCCCTACGAGCAGTACTTC
few TRBJ1-2 TRBD1 TRBV10-3 CAISESTGGAYGYTF TGTGCCATCAGTGAGTCGACAGGGGGCGCATATGGCTACACCTTC
few TRBJ2-2 - TRBV12-3/TRBV12-4 CASTGRVGGELFF TGTGCCAGCACAGGTCGAGTGGGCGGGGAGCTGTTTTTT
- TRBJ1-2 - TRBV29-1 CSVETGVGYTF TGCAGCGTTGAAACGGGGGTGGGCTACACCTTC
- TRBJ2-3 TRBD2 TRBV18 CASSRPGGAEDTQYF TGTGCCAGCTCACGGCCGGGAGGGGCTGAAGATACGCAGTATTTT
few TRBJ2-7 - TRBV27 CASSPTDYNYEQYF TGTGCCAGCAGTCCGACGGACTACAACTACGAGCAGTACTTC
few TRBJ2-1 TRBD2 TRBV28 CASTASGGNSYNEQFF TGTGCCAGCACCGCTAGCGGGGGGAACTCCTACAATGAGCAGTTCTTC
- TRBJ2-7 - TRBV5-5 CAISLGLYSSYEQYF TGTGCCATCAGCCTTGGGCTTTACAGCTCCTACGAGCAGTACTTC
- TRBJ2-7 TRBD2 TRBV3-1 CASSPSGGYYEQYF TGTGCCAGCAGCCCTAGCGGGGGGTACTACGAGCAGTACTTC
few TRBJ2-3 TRBD2 TRBV11-2 CASSSGGLAGQLGTDTQYF TGTGCCAGCAGCTCAGGGGGACTAGCGGGGCAACTGGGCACAGATACGCAGTATTTT
- TRBJ2-7 - TRBV27 CASSNTPDYEQYF TGTGCCAGCAGTAACACCCCAGATTACGAGCAGTACTTC
once TRBJ1-3 - TRBV12-3/TRBV12-4 CASSLPEGNTIYF TGTGCCAGCAGTTTGCCTGAAGGAAACACCATATATTTT
many TRBJ2-5 - TRBV6-5 CASSYWETQYF TGTGCCAGCAGTTACTGGGAGACCCAGTACTTC
few TRBJ2-3 - TRBV6-7 CASSKNTDTQYF TGTGCCAGCAGTAAAAACACAGATACGCAGTATTTT
few TRBJ1-1 - TRBV12-3/TRBV12-4 CASIGEGSTNTEAFF TGTGCCAGCATCGGGGAGGGCTCGACGAACACTGAAGCTTTCTTT
few TRBJ1-4 - TRBV4-1 CASSQVGQVNEKLFF TGCGCCAGCAGCCAAGTGGGGCAAGTTAATGAAAAACTGTTTTTT
- TRBJ2-7 TRBD1 TRBV7-6 CASSPRTGNYEQYF TGTGCCAGCAGCCCTCGGACAGGCAATTACGAGCAGTACTTC
few TRBJ1-2 TRBD1 TRBV29-1 CSVQGAALSYTF TGCAGCGTTCAGGGGGCCGCCCTGAGCTACACCTTC
- TRBJ2-1 TRBD2 TRBV19 CASTNSWVASGGQSSYNEQFF TGTGCCAGTACCAACTCTTGGGTTGCTAGCGGGGGGCAGAGCTCCTACAATGAGCAGTTCTTC
- TRBJ1-4 - TRBV12-3/TRBV12-4 CASSVGLSEKLFF TGTGCCAGTTCTGTGGGTCTTTCCGAAAAACTGTTTTTT